A selection of T cell receptor beta chains follows, all from one sample in a study of blood T cell repertoires in COVID-19. Some clones are missing from TCRdb's copy, which holds only in-frame ones; the method was immunoSEQ multiplex PCR. This table has approximately 410,000 clones, 86% appearing once. The specimen was peripheral blood. The source is a woman under 40 with active or convalescent COVID-19. The CDR3 runs from the conserved cysteine through the conserved F or W. The D gene is left open where the match is weak. The size field is filled for only some rows; it gives once, few, many or a size class.

j_call | v_call | clone_size | d_call | cdr3_aa | cdr3_nt
TRBJ1-1 | TRBV19 | . | . | CASSIGGIKAGAHTEAFF | TGTGCCAGTAGTATAGGGGGAATTAAAGCAGGGGCGCACACTGAAGCTTTCTTT
TRBJ1-4 | TRBV6-6 | . | . | CASRTEGGANEKLFF | TGTGCCAGCAGAACCGAAGGGGGGGCTAATGAAAAACTGTTTTTT
TRBJ1-2 | TRBV7-8 | . | . | CASSPSAGGQADGYTF | TGTGCCAGCAGCCCCTCAGCGGGGGGGCAGGCCGATGGCTACACCTTC
TRBJ2-4 | TRBV10-1 | . | . | CASSDQGTAKNIQYF | TGCGCCAGCAGTGACCAGGGAACCGCAAAAAACATTCAGTACTTC
TRBJ2-5 | TRBV9 | . | TRBD2 | CASSAGGGETQYF | TGTGCCAGCAGCGCGGGGGGAGGAGAGACCCAGTACTTC
TRBJ2-5 | TRBV9 | . | . | CASSVGLVETQYF | TGTGCCAGCAGCGTAGGGCTTGTAGAGACCCAGTACTTC
TRBJ2-5 | TRBV5-1 | . | . | CASSSPGTQYF | TGCGCCAGCAGCTCCCCCGGGACCCAGTACTTC
TRBJ2-1 | TRBV11-2 | . | . | CASSTLRESIYNEQFF | TGTGCCAGCAGCACGCTTCGGGAATCCATCTACAATGAGCAGTTCTTC
TRBJ2-2 | TRBV24-1 | once | . | CATSDFNSGNTGELFF | TGTGCCACCAGTGATTTTAATTCCGGTAACACCGGGGAGCTGTTTTTT
TRBJ2-5 | TRBV15 | . | TRBD2 | CATSRAPGGRETQYF | TGTGCCACCAGCAGGGCGCCGGGAGGACGAGAGACCCAGTACTTC
TRBJ2-1 | TRBV6-5 | . | TRBD2 | CATRGASGSRNEQFF | TGTGCCACCCGCGGGGCTAGCGGGAGTCGTAATGAGCAGTTCTTC
TRBJ2-1 | TRBV14 | . | TRBD2 | CASSPDASGRGEQFF | TGTGCCAGCAGCCCTGATGCTAGCGGGAGGGGTGAGCAGTTCTTC
TRBJ1-2 | TRBV9 | . | TRBD1 | CASSVDRGYGYTF | TGTGCCAGCAGCGTTGACAGGGGCTATGGCTACACCTTC